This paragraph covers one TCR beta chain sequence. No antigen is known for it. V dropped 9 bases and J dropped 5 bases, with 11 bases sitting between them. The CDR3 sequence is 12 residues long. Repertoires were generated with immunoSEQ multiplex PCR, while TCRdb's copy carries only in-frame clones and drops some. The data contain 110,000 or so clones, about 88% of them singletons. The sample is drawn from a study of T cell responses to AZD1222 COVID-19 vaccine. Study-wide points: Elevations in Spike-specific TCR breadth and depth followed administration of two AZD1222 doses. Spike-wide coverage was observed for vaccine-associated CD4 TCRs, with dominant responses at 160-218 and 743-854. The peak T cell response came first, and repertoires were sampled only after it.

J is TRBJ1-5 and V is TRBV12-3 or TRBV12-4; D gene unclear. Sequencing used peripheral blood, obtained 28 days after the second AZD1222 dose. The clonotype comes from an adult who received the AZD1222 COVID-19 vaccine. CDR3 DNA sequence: TGTGCCAGTGGGCGGATGGATCAGCCCCAGCATTTT. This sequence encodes CASGRMDQPQHF.